This is a list of T cell receptor beta chains from one sample in a study of response to subunit inactivated influenza vaccine. TCRdb ran MiXCR on the RT-PCR reads and lists one entry per CDR3 protein. The sample contains more than 450,000 distinct CDR3 sequences, 11% of which appear only once. This sample was also put to use in a study of T cells expressing NK-cell markers.

Source: PBMCs from blood, taken on the day of vaccination. The receptor set was obtained from a man aged 50 or older who received an inactivated influenza vaccine. The CDR3 runs from the conserved cysteine through the conserved F or W. A D gene is named only where the DNA matches it firmly. Size is stated for part of the rows, as once, few or many counts, or as a class when the clone is expanded.

>TRBV16|NA|TRBJ1-4|NA
CASSQSRGTTNEKLFF
TGTGCCAGCAGCCAAAGCCGAGGTACAACTAATGAAAAACTGTTTTTT
>TRBV4-3|many|TRBJ2-1|TRBD2
CASSHIAGVGNEQFF
TGCGCCAGCAGCCATATAGCGGGGGTTGGCAATGAGCAGTTCTTC
>TRBV20-1|NA|TRBJ1-1|NA
CSASFPQKDFEAFF
TGCAGTGCTAGCTTTCCACAGAAGGACTTTGAAGCTTTCTTT
>TRBV5-8|many|TRBJ1-2|TRBD1
CASSRDRNYGYTF
TGTGCCAGCAGTAGGGACAGGAACTATGGCTACACCTTC
>TRBV11-2|NA|TRBJ2-1|TRBD2
CASSRTSGGENEQFF
TGTGCCAGCAGCAGGACTAGCGGGGGGGAGAATGAGCAGTTCTTC
>TRBV6-5|few|TRBJ2-1|NA
CASSYLGVGEQFF
TGTGCCAGCAGTTACTTAGGTGTCGGTGAGCAGTTCTTC
>TRBV14|NA|TRBJ2-1|TRBD2
CASSPPGLAAYNEQFF
TGTGCCAGCAGCCCGCCGGGACTAGCGGCTTACAATGAGCAGTTCTTC
>TRBV6-1|few|TRBJ2-1|TRBD2
CASSRLAGARDEQFF
TGTGCCAGCAGCCGACTAGCGGGGGCCAGGGATGAGCAGTTCTTC
>TRBV7-9|NA|TRBJ2-1|NA
CASSPTPRGALGNEQFF
TGTGCCAGCAGCCCTACCCCTCGGGGGGCGCTCGGCAATGAGCAGTTCTTC
>TRBV20-1|many|TRBJ2-5|NA
CSLRRGETQYF
TGCAGTCTCCGGAGGGGAGAGACCCAGTACTTC
>TRBV29-1|NA|TRBJ2-1|NA
CSVGVRGEQFF
TGCAGCGTTGGGGTGAGGGGTGAGCAGTTCTTC
>TRBV10-2|NA|TRBJ2-2|NA
CASSVYRANTGELFF
TGCGCCAGCAGTGTTTACAGGGCGAACACCGGGGAGCTGTTTTTT
>TRBV28|NA|TRBJ2-2|NA
CAKGWSIAKERELFF
TGTGCCAAGGGGTGGTCCATCGCGAAGGAACGGGAGCTGTTTTTT
>TRBV4-1|NA|TRBJ1-2|NA
CASSQAEGTSYGYTF
TGCGCCAGCAGCCAAGCGGAAGGGACGTCCTATGGCTACACCTTC
>TRBV7-2|NA|TRBJ2-3|TRBD2
CASSLVRASGADTQYF
TGTGCCAGCAGCTTAGTTAGAGCTAGCGGAGCAGATACGCAGTATTTT
>TRBV27|few|TRBJ2-1|TRBD2
CASRTSYGSYNEQFF
TGTGCCAGCAGGACTAGCTATGGCTCCTACAATGAGCAGTTCTTC
>TRBV5-1|NA|TRBJ2-5|TRBD2
CASSLGPYERGPQETQYF
TGCGCCAGCAGCTTGGGTCCCTACGAGCGGGGGCCCCAAGAGACCCAGTACTTC
>TRBV12-3/TRBV12-4|NA|TRBJ1-2|NA
CASSQRASRTANYGYTF
TGTGCCAGCAGTCAACGGGCGTCTCGGACCGCTAACTATGGCTACACCTTC
>TRBV18|many|TRBJ1-1|TRBD1
CASSRQGARNTEAFF
TGTGCCAGCTCACGTCAGGGGGCGCGGAACACTGAAGCTTTCTTT
>TRBV29-1|few|TRBJ2-5|NA
CSGIGWEETQYF
TGCAGCGGGATAGGTTGGGAAGAGACCCAGTACTTC
>TRBV9|NA|TRBJ2-7|TRBD2
CASSATSGRANEQYF
TGTGCCAGCAGCGCGACTAGCGGGAGGGCCAACGAGCAGTACTTC
>TRBV9|NA|TRBJ2-7|NA
CASSAQENYEQYF
TGTGCCAGCAGCGCTCAAGAAAACTACGAGCAGTACTTC
>TRBV18|few|TRBJ2-1|TRBD1
CASSHPLTGDHYNEQFF
TGTGCCAGCTCTCACCCCCTAACAGGGGACCACTACAATGAGCAGTTCTTC
>TRBV20-1|NA|TRBJ2-5|NA
CSARDLVTETQYF
TGCAGTGCTAGAGATCTTGTCACGGAGACCCAGTACTTC
>TRBV7-2|few|TRBJ1-3|NA
CASSYGQFSGNTIYF
TGTGCCAGCAGCTACGGACAGTTCTCTGGAAACACCATATATTTT
>TRBV6-1|NA|TRBJ2-6|NA
CASSGQPLISGANVLTF
TGTGCCAGCAGTGGACAGCCCCTGATCTCTGGGGCCAACGTCCTGACTTTC
>TRBV11-2|NA|TRBJ2-4|TRBD1
CASSLVTKQGQAAKNIQYF
TGTGCCAGCAGCTTAGTCACGAAACAGGGGCAAGCGGCCAAAAACATTCAGTACTTC
>TRBV4-3|NA|TRBJ1-5|NA
CASSQDGGRGDQPQHF
TGCGCCAGCAGCCAAGATGGGGGGCGCGGGGACCAGCCCCAGCATTTT
>TRBV7-6|few|TRBJ2-7|NA
CASSSTTGLLGYEQYF
TGTGCCAGCAGCTCAACGACAGGCCTCCTTGGCTACGAGCAGTACTTC
>TRBV5-1|NA|TRBJ2-7|NA
CASSPWGSNRDEQYF
TGCGCCAGCAGCCCCTGGGGGAGCAACAGGGACGAGCAGTACTTC
>TRBV6-2/TRBV6-3|many|TRBJ2-2|TRBD1
CASTGMTGSRPGELFF
TGTGCCAGCACCGGAATGACAGGGTCCCGTCCCGGGGAGCTGTTTTTT
>TRBV30|NA|TRBJ2-5|NA
CAWSIQLYEPQYF
TGTGCCTGGAGTATCCAGTTGTATGAGCCCCAGTACTTC
>TRBV10-3|NA|TRBJ1-1|NA
CAISEYPDNTEAFF
TGTGCCATCAGTGAGTACCCAGACAACACTGAAGCTTTCTTT
>TRBV6-5|NA|TRBJ2-7|TRBD1
CASSYNRGSSEQYF
TGTGCCAGCAGTTACAACAGGGGCTCCAGCGAGCAGTACTTC
>TRBV7-2|many|TRBJ2-5|NA
CASSLGPAYQETQYF
TGTGCCAGCAGCTTAGGTCCCGCGTACCAAGAGACCCAGTACTTC
>TRBV27|NA|TRBJ2-7|TRBD2
CASSLGSGGNYEQYF
TGTGCCAGCAGTTTAGGTAGCGGGGGGAACTACGAGCAGTACTTC
>TRBV10-3|few|TRBJ2-7|NA
CAISTGYYEQYF
TGTGCCATCAGTACTGGTTACTACGAGCAGTACTTC
>TRBV9|NA|TRBJ1-2|NA
CASSEGQAYGYTF
TGTGCCAGCAGCGAGGGCCAGGCCTATGGCTACACCTTC
>TRBV7-9|few|TRBJ2-1|NA
CASSRDESNNEQFF
TGTGCCAGCAGCCGCGATGAGAGCAACAATGAGCAGTTCTTC
>TRBV20-1|NA|TRBJ2-7|NA
CSARDVGVTYEQYF
TGCAGTGCTAGAGATGTGGGGGTGACGTACGAGCAGTACTTC
>TRBV5-1|many|TRBJ2-1|TRBD1
CASSLGQGSYNEQFF
TGTGCCAGCAGCCTAGGACAGGGCTCCTACAATGAGCAGTTCTTC
>TRBV15|NA|TRBJ2-5|TRBD1
CATSRDSFRGYQETQYF
TGTGCCACCAGCAGAGATTCCTTCAGGGGGTACCAAGAGACCCAGTACTTC
>TRBV5-6|NA|TRBJ2-1|NA
CASSQAVNEQFF
TGTGCCAGCAGTCAAGCGGTCAATGAGCAGTTCTTC
>TRBV27|NA|TRBJ2-3|NA
CASSSAASRTATDTQYF
TGTGCCAGCAGTTCCGCAGCTAGCCGCACAGCCACAGATACGCAGTATTTT
>TRBV29-1|many|TRBJ2-5|NA
CSVVYQGRGMETQYF
TGCAGCGTTGTATATCAGGGCAGGGGTATGGAGACCCAGTACTTC
>TRBV27|NA|TRBJ2-1|NA
CASSLADYNEQFF
TGTGCCAGCAGTTTAGCGGACTACAATGAGCAGTTCTTC
>TRBV2|NA|TRBJ2-1|NA
CASQTSSYNEQFF
TGTGCCAGCCAAACTAGCTCCTACAATGAGCAGTTCTTC
>TRBV27|few|TRBJ2-1|NA
CASSPLYSEGQFF
TGTGCCAGCAGTCCTCTCTACAGCGAAGGGCAGTTCTTC
>TRBV19|NA|TRBJ1-2|NA
CASSRTAANYGYTF
TGTGCCAGTAGTAGGACAGCCGCTAACTATGGCTACACCTTC
>TRBV5-1|many|TRBJ2-7|TRBD1
CASSQGARYEQYF
TGCGCCAGCAGCCAGGGGGCAAGGTACGAGCAGTACTTC